These 7 T cell receptor beta chains were sequenced from one sample in a study of T cell responses to AZD1222 COVID-19 vaccine. Clones were sequenced by immunoSEQ multiplex PCR, and TCRdb holds only the in-frame ones, with some missing. The data show roughly 130,000 clones, 94% seen once. The sequencing here drew on peripheral blood, taken on day 0 of AZD1222 vaccination. These receptors all stem from an adult in good health.

This chain links TRBV30 with TRBJ2-1; D might be TRBD2 (6 bases). Germline loops: CDR1 GTSNPN, CDR2 SVGIG (reference sequence). The V and J ends lost 3 bases and 4 bases respectively, with 13 bases between them. The CDR3 extends over 14 amino acids. CDR3 in amino acids: CAWSPGLSYNEQFF. CDR3 bases: TGTGCCTGGAGCCCGGGACTCTCTTACAATGAGCAGTTCTTC.

The chain joins TRBV5-4 to TRBJ1-1; tentative D call: TRBD1 (5 bases). This CDR3 has 14 amino acids. Germline V lookup: CDR1 SGHNT, CDR2 YYREEE (reference sequence). Trimming cost V 6 bases and J 4 bases, with 16 bases left between them. DNA of the CDR3: TGTGCCAGCACCCAAGGGGCATTAAGCACTGAAGCTTTCTTT. It translates to CASTQGALSTEAFF.

Only one count was recorded for this clone. The chain recombines TRBV6-5 with TRBJ2-5; a possible D gene is TRBD2 (5 bases). The CDR3 extends over 14 amino acids. Germline CDR1 reads MNHEY; CDR2 reads SVGAGI. Deletions cut 2 bases from V and 3 bases from J, with 10 bases between. CDR3: CASSYVAGKETQYF. The CDR3 nucleotides read TGTGCCAGCAGTTACGTAGCCGGGAAAGAGACCCAGTACTTC.

For this clone: The sample carries other DNA sequences with the same CDR3. V and J are TRBV27 and TRBJ1-1; 7 positions agree with TRBD1. This CDR3 is 13 amino acids long. Per germline, CDR1 MNHEY and CDR2 SMNVEV (reference sequence). Unmatched junction bases numbered 5, after V lost 5 bases and J lost 5 bases. CDR3 in DNA: TGTGCCAGCAGTCTCTCAGGGGGTACTGAAGCTTTCTTT. This encodes CASSLSGGTEAFF.

The V and J genes are TRBV11-3 and TRBJ2-1; D possibly corresponds to TRBD2 (6 bases). Between the trimmed V and J ends, which lost 5 bases and 9 bases, there was a span of 14 bases. The CDR3 has 13 amino acids. Germline V gives CDR1 SGHNT, CDR2 YENEEA. The CDR3 loop is CASSPGTSVEQFF. For the CDR3, the DNA is TGTGCCAGCAGCCCCGGGACTTCTGTTGAGCAGTTCTTC. Together with reference TRBV11-3 and TRBJ2-1, the CDR3 gives the full variable domain: EAGVVQSPRYKIIEKKQPVAFWCNPISGHNTLYWYLQNLGQGPELLIRYENEEAVDDSQLPKDRFSAERLKGVDSTLKIQPAELGDSAVYLCASSPGTSVEQFFGPGTRLTVL.

The J gene is TRBJ2-2, the V gene TRBV6-5; 10 bases are shared with TRBD1. From germline, CDR1 is MNHEY and CDR2 SVGAGI. After removal of 8 bases from V and 4 bases from J, the junction contained 7 bases not matched to a gene. This CDR3 region has 15 residues. The CDR3 DNA reads as TGTGCCAGCGCCCGGGACAGGGGCGCCACCGGGGAGCTGTTTTTT. It is translated as CASARDRGATGELFF.

This clone has a single count. The rearrangement uses TRBV4-1 and TRBJ1-2, with D unclear. Germline values: CDR1 MGHRA, CDR2 YSYEKL. This CDR3 spans 13 amino acids. The ends were cut back, 1 base at V and 7 bases at J, with 10 bases in the middle. CDR3 in amino acids: CASSQASASGYTF. CDR3 nucleotides: TGCGCCAGCAGCCAAGCCTCAGCCTCTGGCTACACCTTC.